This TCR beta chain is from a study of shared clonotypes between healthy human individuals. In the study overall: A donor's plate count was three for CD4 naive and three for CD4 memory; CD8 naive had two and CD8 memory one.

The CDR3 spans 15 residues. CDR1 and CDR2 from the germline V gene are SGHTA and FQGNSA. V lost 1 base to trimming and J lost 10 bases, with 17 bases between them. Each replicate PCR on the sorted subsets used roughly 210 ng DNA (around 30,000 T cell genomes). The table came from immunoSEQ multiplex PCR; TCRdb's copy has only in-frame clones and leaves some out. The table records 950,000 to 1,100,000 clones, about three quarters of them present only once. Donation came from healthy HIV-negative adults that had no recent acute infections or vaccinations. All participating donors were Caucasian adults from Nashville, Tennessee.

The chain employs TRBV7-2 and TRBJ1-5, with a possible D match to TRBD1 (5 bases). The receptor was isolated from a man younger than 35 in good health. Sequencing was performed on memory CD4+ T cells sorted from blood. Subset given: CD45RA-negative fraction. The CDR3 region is CASSLERGPQFPQHF. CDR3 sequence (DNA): TGTGCCAGCAGCTTAGAGAGGGGCCCGCAATTCCCCCAGCATTTT.